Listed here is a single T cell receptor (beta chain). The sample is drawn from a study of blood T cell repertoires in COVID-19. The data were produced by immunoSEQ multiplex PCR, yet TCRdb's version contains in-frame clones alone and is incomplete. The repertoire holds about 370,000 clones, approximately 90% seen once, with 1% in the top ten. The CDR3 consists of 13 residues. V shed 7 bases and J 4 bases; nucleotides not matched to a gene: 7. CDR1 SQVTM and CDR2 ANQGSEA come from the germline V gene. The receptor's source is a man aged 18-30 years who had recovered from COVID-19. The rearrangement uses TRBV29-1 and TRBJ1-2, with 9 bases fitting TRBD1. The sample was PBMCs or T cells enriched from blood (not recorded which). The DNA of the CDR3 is TGCAGCGGGGGGGGACAGGGCAGCTATGGCTACACCTTC. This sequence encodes CSGGGQGSYGYTF.